The rows below give T cell receptor beta chains drawn from one sample of a study of T cells after yellow fever vaccination. TCRdb called the 5' RACE reads again in MiXCR, with one record for every CDR3 protein. Here the sample spans 550,000 or so distinct CDR3 sequences, 15% to 20% being singletons. Sequenced here: PBMCs, sampled 15 days after the yellow fever booster vaccination. The receptors originated from a man aged 25-45 years who received the YFV17D yellow fever vaccine. CDR3s leave out the opening cysteine and the closing phenylalanine or tryptophan. Size values are once, few and many counts, or a class for expanded clones, and some rows have none.

j_call: TRBJ2-3; v_call: TRBV16; cdr3_length: 14; clone_size: few; cdr3_aa: ASSQSSGSFTDTQY
j_call: TRBJ2-4; v_call: TRBV3-1; cdr3_length: 10; clone_size: NA; cdr3_aa: ASSQRRGIQY
j_call: TRBJ2-1; v_call: TRBV18; cdr3_length: 12; clone_size: few; cdr3_aa: ASSPLPRDNEQF
j_call: TRBJ2-6; v_call: TRBV20-1; cdr3_length: 14; clone_size: NA; cdr3_aa: SASPDAISGANVLT
j_call: TRBJ1-2; v_call: TRBV7-2; cdr3_length: 13; clone_size: NA; cdr3_aa: ASSAQGTANYGYT
j_call: TRBJ2-2; v_call: TRBV9; cdr3_length: 12; clone_size: NA; cdr3_aa: ASKSDSNTGELF
j_call: TRBJ2-5; v_call: TRBV20-1; cdr3_length: 12; clone_size: NA; cdr3_aa: SAREIGFQETQY
j_call: TRBJ1-2; v_call: TRBV18; cdr3_length: 13; clone_size: few; cdr3_aa: ASSPPNPGYYGYT
j_call: TRBJ2-5; v_call: TRBV9; cdr3_length: 11; clone_size: NA; cdr3_aa: ASSTRLGETQY
j_call: TRBJ2-2; v_call: TRBV5-1; cdr3_length: 12; clone_size: NA; cdr3_aa: ASSLGINTGELF
j_call: TRBJ2-3; v_call: TRBV20-1; cdr3_length: 12; clone_size: few; cdr3_aa: SAALADTTDTQY
j_call: TRBJ2-1; v_call: TRBV6-2/TRBV6-3; cdr3_length: 12; clone_size: few; cdr3_aa: ASSSRAGSNEQF
j_call: TRBJ1-2; v_call: TRBV7-2; cdr3_length: 13; clone_size: few; cdr3_aa: ASSLSPLPGYGYT
j_call: TRBJ2-5; v_call: TRBV15; cdr3_length: 10; clone_size: NA; cdr3_aa: ATGGVGETQY
j_call: TRBJ2-7; v_call: TRBV27; cdr3_length: 11; clone_size: NA; cdr3_aa: ASSLLSQGEQY
j_call: TRBJ2-3; v_call: TRBV14; cdr3_length: 15; clone_size: few; cdr3_aa: ASSWTSGRESTDTQY
j_call: TRBJ2-5; v_call: TRBV7-2; cdr3_length: 13; clone_size: once; cdr3_aa: ASSRTSGSRETQY
j_call: TRBJ2-3; v_call: TRBV9; cdr3_length: 12; clone_size: few; cdr3_aa: ASSVLGVTDTQY
j_call: TRBJ2-1; v_call: TRBV12-3/TRBV12-4; cdr3_length: 13; clone_size: NA; cdr3_aa: ASRTGTSGSSEQF
j_call: TRBJ2-1; v_call: TRBV2; cdr3_length: 13; clone_size: NA; cdr3_aa: ASSGARGLNNEQF
j_call: TRBJ1-4; v_call: TRBV29-1; cdr3_length: 12; clone_size: few; cdr3_aa: SVEIGRGQEKLF
j_call: TRBJ2-1; v_call: TRBV20-1; cdr3_length: 11; clone_size: few; cdr3_aa: SARDLEGREQF